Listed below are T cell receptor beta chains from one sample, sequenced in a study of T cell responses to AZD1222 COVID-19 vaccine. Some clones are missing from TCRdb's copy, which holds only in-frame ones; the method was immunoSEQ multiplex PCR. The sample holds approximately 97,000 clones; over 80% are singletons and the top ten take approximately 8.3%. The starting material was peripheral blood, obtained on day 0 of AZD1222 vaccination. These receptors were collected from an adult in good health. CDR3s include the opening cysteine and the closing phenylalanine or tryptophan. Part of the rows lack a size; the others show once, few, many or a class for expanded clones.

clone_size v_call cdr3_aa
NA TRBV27 CASSLGGFNQPQHF
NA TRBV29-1 CSVLVQANTEAFF
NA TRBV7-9 CASSLGLAGTEQYF
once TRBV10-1 CASSFCPGTASYEQYF
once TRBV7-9 CASSLPDRKNIQYF
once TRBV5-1 CASSSDFTGELFF
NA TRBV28 CASSLSRVETQYF
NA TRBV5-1 CASSLAGREAFF
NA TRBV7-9 CASSSGGNEKLFF
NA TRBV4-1 CASSQDTGRPSYEQYF
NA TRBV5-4 CASTPETEVGTQYF
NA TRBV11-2 CASSLAARPNEQFF
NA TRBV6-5 CASKDSGTGAREQYF
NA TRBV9 CASSVLSGGSGELFF
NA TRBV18 CASSPPIGTDTQYF
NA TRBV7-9 CASSFSDGPYEQYF
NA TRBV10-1 CASSESKDEQYF
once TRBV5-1 CASKRDGTYNEQFF
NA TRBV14 CASSQAQGRYTF
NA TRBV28 CASSLRAPGELFF
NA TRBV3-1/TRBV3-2 CASSRTSGSGYEQYF
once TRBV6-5 CASSNPDRGINEQFF
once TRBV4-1 CASSQVGQGAYGYTF
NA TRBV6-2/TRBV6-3 CASSYRRTAPGGPQHF
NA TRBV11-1 CASSPGTPGTDTQYF
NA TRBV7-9 CASSSLTGAIRYGYTF
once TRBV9 CASSVNTGANEQYF
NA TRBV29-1 CSVVWGYSNQPQHF